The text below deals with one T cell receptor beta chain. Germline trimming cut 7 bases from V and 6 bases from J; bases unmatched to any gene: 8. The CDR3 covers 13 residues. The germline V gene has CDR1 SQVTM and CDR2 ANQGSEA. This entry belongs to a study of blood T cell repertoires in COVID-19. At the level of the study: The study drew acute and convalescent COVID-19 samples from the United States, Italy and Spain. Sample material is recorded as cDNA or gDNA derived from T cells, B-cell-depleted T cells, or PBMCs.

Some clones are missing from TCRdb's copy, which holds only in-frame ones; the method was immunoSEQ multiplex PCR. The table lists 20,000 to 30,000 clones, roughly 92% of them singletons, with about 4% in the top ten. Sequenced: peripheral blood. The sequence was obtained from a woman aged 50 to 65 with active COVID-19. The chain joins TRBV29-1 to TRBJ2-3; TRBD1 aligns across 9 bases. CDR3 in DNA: TGCAGCGGTAAGGGGGACAGGGTCGATACGCAGTATTTT. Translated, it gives CSGKGDRVDTQYF.